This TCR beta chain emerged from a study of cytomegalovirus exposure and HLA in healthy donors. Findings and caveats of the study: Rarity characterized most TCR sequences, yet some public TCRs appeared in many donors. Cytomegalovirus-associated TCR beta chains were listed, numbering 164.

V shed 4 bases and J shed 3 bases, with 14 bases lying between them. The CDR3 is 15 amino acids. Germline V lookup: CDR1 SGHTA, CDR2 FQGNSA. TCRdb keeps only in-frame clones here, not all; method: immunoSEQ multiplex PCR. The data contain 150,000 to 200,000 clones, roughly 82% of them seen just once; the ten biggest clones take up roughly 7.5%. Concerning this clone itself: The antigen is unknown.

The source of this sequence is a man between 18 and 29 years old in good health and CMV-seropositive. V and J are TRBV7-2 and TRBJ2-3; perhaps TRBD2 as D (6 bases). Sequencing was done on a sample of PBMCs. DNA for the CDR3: TGTGCCAGCAGCTCGGCGGGACTGGGGACAGATACGCAGTATTTT. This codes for CASSSAGLGTDTQYF.